The following is a TCR beta chain sequence with its context. Generated by immunoSEQ multiplex PCR, the TCRdb table keeps only in-frame clones and is missing some. In the table there are around 220,000 clones, approximately 86% of which are singletons. The sample belongs to a study of cytomegalovirus exposure and HLA in healthy donors. The CDR3 runs to 22 residues. Per germline, CDR1 MNHEY and CDR2 SMNVEV (reference sequence). Germline trimming cut 6 bases from V and 7 bases from J; bases unmatched to any gene: 31. Sequenced sample: PBMCs. J is TRBJ2-1 and V is TRBV27; 9 bases agree with TRBD2. This TCR was recovered from a woman under 30 in good health and CMV-seronegative. The CDR3 reads CASSPFPQLAGPKGDSTNEQFF. In DNA form, the CDR3 reads TGTGCCAGCAGCCCCTTCCCCCAACTAGCGGGTCCTAAGGGGGACTCTACAAATGAGCAGTTCTTC.